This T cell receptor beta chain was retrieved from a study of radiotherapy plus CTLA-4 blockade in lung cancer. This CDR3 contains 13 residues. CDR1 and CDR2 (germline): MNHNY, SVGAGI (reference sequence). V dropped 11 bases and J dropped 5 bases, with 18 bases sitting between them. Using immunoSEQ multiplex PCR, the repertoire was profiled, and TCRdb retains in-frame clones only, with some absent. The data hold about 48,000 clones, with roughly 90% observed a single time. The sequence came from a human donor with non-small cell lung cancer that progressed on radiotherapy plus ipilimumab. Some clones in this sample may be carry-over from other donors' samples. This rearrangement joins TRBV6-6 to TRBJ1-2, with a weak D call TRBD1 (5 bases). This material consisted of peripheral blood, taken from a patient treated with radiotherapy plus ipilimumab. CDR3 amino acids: CACPGLGGYGYTF. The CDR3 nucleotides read TGTGCCTGCCCGGGTCTCGGGGGTTATGGCTACACCTTC.